The clone carrying this T cell receptor beta chain occurred once. The antigen remains undetermined. TCRdb recomputed calls from the 5' RACE reads with MiXCR, one row per CDR3 protein. The repertoire consists of about 420,000 distinct CDR3 sequences, with 20% to 25% occurring once and the leading ten covering around 13%. The CDR3 has 19 amino acids. Germline V gene sequence: CDR1 MGHDK, CDR2 SYGVNS. Between the trimmed V and J ends, which lost 1 base and 4 bases, there was a span of 26 bases. The data originate from a study of T-cell memory formation after mild COVID-19. Study-level results: Pre-infection memory contained some responding clones, which suggested that cross-reactive memory had joined. Researchers report contracting CD4+ clones mostly in CM and EM, with CD8+ clones in EMRA.

The sequence derives from an adult woman who had mild COVID-19 (a few samples of this study predate the infection). Cell type and time point are not known. The V call is TRBV25-1, the J call TRBJ2-7, with a weak D call TRBD2 (5 bases). The sample taken for sequencing was PBMCs or a T cell subset sorted from them (not recorded which). CDR3 sequence (DNA): TGTGCCAGCAGTGAATTATATCCGTCTGGGATTTCGGAGGATTACGAGCAGTACTTC. Amino acid sequence: CASSELYPSGISEDYEQYF.